A selection of T cell receptor beta chains follows, all from one sample in a study of blood T cell repertoires in COVID-19. Profiling relied on immunoSEQ multiplex PCR, and the TCRdb table lists in-frame clones only, not all of them. The sample includes tens of thousands of clones, roughly four fifths of them seen just once. Sequencing was performed on peripheral blood. The receptors shown here come from a woman older than 75 with acute or convalescent COVID-19. The CDR3 runs from the conserved cysteine through the conserved F or W. The D gene is left open where the match is weak. Part of the rows lack a size; the others show once, few, many or a class for expanded clones.

TRBJ2-7	TRBV19	NA	TRBD1	CASSPGTGSYEQYF	TGTGCCAGTAGTCCCGGGACAGGAAGCTACGAGCAGTACTTC
TRBJ2-7	TRBV10-3	NA	TRBD1	CAIRDRVYEQYF	TGTGCCATCCGGGACAGGGTCTACGAGCAGTACTTC
TRBJ1-3	TRBV24-1	few	NA	CATSDLGANSGNTIYF	TGTGCCACCAGTGATTTGGGGGCGAACTCTGGAAACACCATATATTTT
TRBJ2-5	TRBV10-1	NA	TRBD2	CASSPLAGGQETQYF	TGCGCCAGCAGCCCCCTCGCGGGAGGGCAAGAGACCCAGTACTTC
TRBJ2-5	TRBV5-4	NA	NA	CASSLRRQETQYF	TGTGCCAGCAGCTTGAGGCGGCAAGAGACCCAGTACTTC
TRBJ1-5	TRBV18	few	NA	CASSPRADLPPQHF	TGTGCCAGCTCACCACGGGCAGACCTTCCGCCCCAGCATTTT
TRBJ1-1	TRBV21-1	NA	NA	CASSKGAVRENTEAFF	TGTGCCAGCAGCAAAGGGGCGGTCAGGGAGAACACTGAAGCTTTCTTT
TRBJ1-5	TRBV4-2	NA	NA	CASSQEPVAREPQHF	TGTGCCAGCAGCCAAGAACCCGTAGCCAGAGAGCCCCAGCATTTT
TRBJ2-1	TRBV2	NA	NA	CASQARVSYNEQFF	TGTGCCAGCCAGGCTCGAGTCTCCTACAATGAGCAGTTCTTC
TRBJ1-2	TRBV28	NA	NA	CASSPIANQDRSSTTF	TGTGCCAGCAGTCCAATCGCAAATCAGGACAGAAGCTCTACAACCTTC
TRBJ2-7	TRBV6-5	NA	TRBD1	CASSPTGDEQYF	TGTGCCAGCAGTCCGACAGGGGACGAGCAGTACTTC
TRBJ2-7	TRBV18	NA	NA	CASSQQYEQYF	TGTGCCAGCTCACAACAATACGAGCAGTACTTC
TRBJ2-1	TRBV29-1	NA	TRBD2	CSASIAGGPNEQFF	TGCAGCGCCAGCATAGCGGGGGGGCCCAATGAGCAGTTCTTC
TRBJ1-5	TRBV6-5	NA	NA	CASRQHSNQPQHF	TGTGCCAGCAGACAACATAGCAATCAGCCCCAGCATTTT
TRBJ2-1	TRBV28	once	TRBD2	CASSPSDGGRAKGYNEQFF	TGTGCCAGCAGTCCCTCCGATGGCGGGAGGGCTAAAGGCTACAATGAGCAGTTCTTC
TRBJ1-1	TRBV6-2/TRBV6-3	NA	NA	CASSYSSKTEAFF	TGTGCCAGCAGTTACTCGAGTAAAACTGAAGCTTTCTTT
TRBJ1-1	TRBV18	NA	NA	CASSRTGEVDTEAFF	TGTGCCAGCTCCCGGACGGGGGAGGTCGACACTGAAGCTTTCTTT
TRBJ1-2	TRBV4-1	NA	TRBD1	CASSQEFPTGTGISYGYTF	TGCGCCAGCAGCCAAGAATTCCCAACCGGGACAGGGATAAGCTATGGCTACACCTTC
TRBJ2-1	TRBV6-5	NA	TRBD1	CASRLGTGGNEQFF	TGTGCCAGCAGGCTAGGGACAGGGGGCAATGAGCAGTTCTTC
TRBJ2-2	TRBV2	NA	NA	CASRVQGGSTGELFF	TGTGCCAGCAGAGTCCAGGGGGGAAGCACCGGGGAGCTGTTTTTT
TRBJ1-5	TRBV15	NA	NA	CATSTRWRDQPQHF	TGTGCCACCAGCACCCGATGGAGGGACCAGCCCCAGCATTTT
TRBJ2-7	TRBV25-1	NA	TRBD1	CASMRTGGSEQYF	TGTGCCAGCATGAGGACAGGGGGCTCCGAGCAGTACTTC
TRBJ1-5	TRBV6-1	NA	NA	CASSEAGGSNQPQHF	TGTGCCAGCAGTGAGGCGGGGGGCAGCAATCAGCCCCAGCATTTT
TRBJ2-7	TRBV4-2	NA	TRBD2	CASSQGAGGPSYEQYF	TGTGCCAGCAGCCAAGGAGCGGGAGGGCCCTCCTACGAGCAGTACTTC
TRBJ2-5	TRBV3-1/TRBV3-2	once	NA	CASSPQVSYQETQYF	TGTGCCAGCAGCCCGCAGGTTTCCTACCAAGAGACCCAGTACTTC
TRBJ1-4	TRBV6-5	NA	TRBD1	CASSQTGESEKLFF	TGTGCCAGCAGCCAGACAGGGGAGTCTGAAAAACTGTTTTTT
TRBJ1-5	TRBV15	NA	NA	CATSAGGGLPSSNQPQHF	TGTGCCACCAGCGCCGGGGGGGGCCTCCCTTCGAGCAATCAGCCCCAGCATTTT
TRBJ2-1	TRBV5-4	NA	TRBD2	CASSLGTSGGARNEQFF	TGTGCCAGCAGCTTAGGGACTAGCGGGGGGGCTCGCAATGAGCAGTTCTTC
TRBJ2-3	TRBV27	NA	TRBD1	CASSHSGTGYTDTQYF	TGTGCCAGCAGTCACTCCGGGACAGGGTACACAGATACGCAGTATTTT
TRBJ1-2	TRBV28	NA	NA	CASSFFQGYGYTF	TGTGCCAGCAGTTTCTTTCAGGGGTATGGCTACACCTTC
TRBJ2-6	TRBV6-1	once	NA	CASSEGGSFGANVLTF	TGTGCCAGCAGTGAAGGGGGCAGCTTTGGGGCCAACGTCCTGACTTTC
TRBJ2-7	TRBV10-3	NA	NA	CAISESWGQYYEQYF	TGTGCCATCAGTGAGTCATGGGGACAATACTACGAGCAGTACTTC
TRBJ1-5	TRBV2	NA	NA	CASSEGGLRQPQHF	TGTGCCAGCAGTGAAGGGGGGCTGCGGCAGCCCCAGCATTTT
TRBJ1-5	TRBV6-5	NA	NA	CASRPALGRNQPQHF	TGTGCCAGCAGGCCGGCCCTGGGGCGCAATCAGCCCCAGCATTTT
TRBJ2-5	TRBV5-1	NA	TRBD2	CASSLGLAGETQYF	TGCGCCAGCAGCTTAGGACTAGCGGGAGAGACCCAGTACTTC
TRBJ2-5	TRBV25-1	once	TRBD2	CASSNPGLAAQETQYF	TGTGCCAGCAGTAACCCGGGACTAGCGGCTCAAGAGACCCAGTACTTC
TRBJ1-1	TRBV28	NA	NA	CASSPQFGAEAFF	TGTGCCAGCAGTCCCCAGTTCGGGGCTGAAGCTTTCTTT
TRBJ2-2	TRBV19	NA	NA	CAITGTAGELFF	TGTGCCATAACCGGGACTGCCGGGGAGCTGTTTTTT
TRBJ1-1	TRBV7-3	once	NA	CASSSRLDTEAFF	TGTGCCAGCAGCTCCAGGTTGGACACTGAAGCTTTCTTT
TRBJ1-2	TRBV15	NA	NA	CATSRGGDYGYTF	TGTGCCACCAGCAGAGGGGGGGATTATGGCTACACCTTC
TRBJ2-5	TRBV29-1	NA	TRBD2	CSVAWPSGAETQYF	TGCAGCGTCGCCTGGCCTAGCGGGGCAGAGACCCAGTACTTC
TRBJ1-5	TRBV5-5	NA	TRBD1	CASSLEDRDGVTQHF	TGTGCCAGCAGCTTGGAGGACAGGGATGGTGTGACCCAGCATTTT
TRBJ2-1	TRBV20-1	NA	TRBD2	CSASTPSGNEQFF	TGCAGTGCTAGTACCCCTAGCGGGAATGAGCAGTTCTTC
TRBJ2-3	TRBV6-2/TRBV6-3	NA	TRBD1	CASSYPTGGTDTQYF	TGTGCCAGCAGTTACCCGACAGGGGGCACAGATACGCAGTATTTT
TRBJ1-4	TRBV5-6	NA	NA	CASSLWQGEKLFF	TGTGCCAGCAGCTTGTGGCAGGGGGAAAAACTGTTTTTT
TRBJ1-1	TRBV3-1/TRBV3-2	NA	NA	CASGLGGLTEAFF	TGTGCCAGCGGCCTCGGGGGGCTCACTGAAGCTTTCTTT
TRBJ1-1	TRBV28	few	NA	CASKAGVNTEAFF	TGTGCCAGCAAGGCAGGGGTCAACACTGAAGCTTTCTTT
TRBJ1-1	TRBV29-1	NA	NA	CSVEVRADTEAFF	TGCAGCGTTGAAGTCAGGGCAGACACTGAAGCTTTCTTT
TRBJ1-1	TRBV6-5	few	TRBD1	CASRRQGNTEAFF	TGTGCCAGCAGGAGACAGGGGAACACTGAAGCTTTCTTT
TRBJ2-1	TRBV19	NA	TRBD2	CASSSSGLPNEQFF	TGTGCCAGTAGTTCTTCGGGACTACCAAATGAGCAGTTCTTC
TRBJ1-1	TRBV7-3	NA	NA	CASSAGRNTEAFF	TGTGCCAGCAGCGCGGGAAGGAACACTGAAGCTTTCTTT
TRBJ1-2	TRBV5-1	NA	TRBD1	CASSPMTGPGYTF	TGCGCCAGCAGCCCTATGACAGGGCCCGGCTACACCTTC
TRBJ2-3	TRBV28	NA	TRBD2	CASSLGLAFTDTQYF	TGTGCCAGCAGTCTTGGACTAGCGTTCACAGATACGCAGTATTTT
TRBJ1-2	TRBV6-5	NA	TRBD1	CASRPGQADSYGYTF	TGTGCCAGCAGACCCGGACAGGCTGATTCCTATGGCTACACCTTC
TRBJ1-2	TRBV28	NA	TRBD1	CASSLPGQQTASYGYTF	TGTGCCAGCAGTCTGCCGGGACAGCAAACGGCGAGCTATGGCTACACCTTC
TRBJ1-5	TRBV24-1	NA	NA	CATRSSLHSNQPQHF	TGTGCCACCAGATCAAGCCTTCATAGCAATCAGCCCCAGCATTTT
TRBJ2-2	TRBV5-1	NA	NA	CASSLTGAGTGELFF	TGCGCCAGCAGCCTGACCGGCGCCGGGACCGGGGAGCTGTTTTTT
TRBJ2-7	TRBV29-1	NA	TRBD1	CSARQGRAYEQYF	TGCAGCGCTAGACAGGGTAGGGCCTACGAGCAGTACTTC